A selection of T cell receptor beta chains follows, all from one sample in a study of OX40 agonist ivuxolimab in advanced cancers. Produced via immunoSEQ multiplex PCR; TCRdb's table is partial and in-frame only. The sample has 50,000 to 60,000 clones, 70% to 85% seen once; the top ten hold roughly 1.5%. This specimen was CD4+ or CD8+ T cells sorted from blood, taken in a trial of the OX40 agonist ivuxolimab. These receptor sequences come from an adult with an advanced solid tumor such as melanoma, head and neck, liver or kidney cancer. CDR3s include the opening cysteine and the closing phenylalanine or tryptophan. D genes are given only for firm matches. For some rows the clone size is stated as once, few or many, or as a class when expanded; others skip it.

D gene: NA; clone size: NA; J gene: TRBJ2-3; V gene: TRBV7-6; CDR3 DNA: TGTGCCAGCAGCTTAGCTGGAGGCACAGATACGCAGTATTTT; CDR3 protein: CASSLAGGTDTQYF
D gene: NA; clone size: NA; J gene: TRBJ2-7; V gene: TRBV5-6; CDR3 DNA: TGTGCCAGCAGCTTGGAGATTGGGGCTAACCGGGACGGTCACTACGAGCAGTACTTC; CDR3 protein: CASSLEIGANRDGHYEQYF
D gene: NA; clone size: NA; J gene: TRBJ2-7; V gene: TRBV9; CDR3 DNA: TGTGCCAGCAGCGTCGGGTCCCACTCCTACGAGCAGTACTTC; CDR3 protein: CASSVGSHSYEQYF
D gene: NA; clone size: NA; J gene: TRBJ2-2; V gene: TRBV15; CDR3 DNA: TGTGCCACCAGCAGAGACTACGCCGGGGAGCTGTTTTTT; CDR3 protein: CATSRDYAGELFF
D gene: TRBD1; clone size: NA; J gene: TRBJ2-7; V gene: TRBV7-9; CDR3 DNA: TGTGCCAGCACCTCCGGGACAGGGGTTGAGCAGTACTTC; CDR3 protein: CASTSGTGVEQYF
D gene: NA; clone size: NA; J gene: TRBJ2-1; V gene: TRBV4-1; CDR3 DNA: TGCGCCAGCAGCCAAGGCTATATGAGGAGGGGGGCCCACAATGAGCAGTTCTTC; CDR3 protein: CASSQGYMRRGAHNEQFF
D gene: NA; clone size: NA; J gene: TRBJ2-7; V gene: TRBV30; CDR3 DNA: TGTGCCTGGAGTGAAAAAGGAACAGCCACCTACGAGCAGTACTTC; CDR3 protein: CAWSEKGTATYEQYF
D gene: NA; clone size: NA; J gene: TRBJ1-4; V gene: TRBV25-1; CDR3 DNA: TGTGCCAGCAGCCCCGCAGGCCCTAATGAAAAACTGTTTTTT; CDR3 protein: CASSPAGPNEKLFF
D gene: NA; clone size: NA; J gene: TRBJ2-2; V gene: TRBV5-1; CDR3 DNA: TGCGCCAGCAGCTTGACCGGGCCGAACACCGGGGAGCTGTTTTTT; CDR3 protein: CASSLTGPNTGELFF
D gene: NA; clone size: NA; J gene: TRBJ1-5; V gene: TRBV6-5; CDR3 DNA: TGTGCCAGCAGCCCAGGGACCTATAGCAATCAGCCCCAGCATTTT; CDR3 protein: CASSPGTYSNQPQHF
D gene: NA; clone size: NA; J gene: TRBJ2-7; V gene: TRBV7-2; CDR3 DNA: TGTGCCAGCAGCTTAGCGCGGGACTACGAGCAGTACTTC; CDR3 protein: CASSLARDYEQYF
D gene: NA; clone size: many; J gene: TRBJ1-5; V gene: TRBV7-6; CDR3 DNA: TGTGCCAGCAGCTTAGATCTCAGTTCCAATCAGCCCCAGCATTTT; CDR3 protein: CASSLDLSSNQPQHF
D gene: NA; clone size: NA; J gene: TRBJ1-4; V gene: TRBV5-5; CDR3 DNA: TGTGCCAGCAGCTTTTTTGAGGTAGAAAAACTGTTTTTT; CDR3 protein: CASSFFEVEKLFF
D gene: NA; clone size: NA; J gene: TRBJ1-1; V gene: TRBV7-8; CDR3 DNA: TGTGCCAGCAGCTTAGGACTGCTAGTTGAAGCTTTCTTT; CDR3 protein: CASSLGLLVEAFF
D gene: NA; clone size: once; J gene: TRBJ2-2; V gene: TRBV7-9; CDR3 DNA: TGTGCCAGCAGGCCGACAACGAACACCGGGGAGCTGTTTTTT; CDR3 protein: CASRPTTNTGELFF
D gene: NA; clone size: once; J gene: TRBJ2-3; V gene: TRBV27; CDR3 DNA: TGTGCCAGCAGTTTCAAGGGTATGGATACGCAGTATTTT; CDR3 protein: CASSFKGMDTQYF
D gene: TRBD2; clone size: NA; J gene: TRBJ2-1; V gene: TRBV20-1; CDR3 DNA: TGCAGTGCTGTAGCGGGAATGCAGTTCTTC; CDR3 protein: CSAVAGMQFF
D gene: NA; clone size: few; J gene: TRBJ2-5; V gene: TRBV2; CDR3 DNA: TGTGCCAGCAGTGAAGTGGCCCAGTACTTC; CDR3 protein: CASSEVAQYF
D gene: NA; clone size: NA; J gene: TRBJ1-2; V gene: TRBV15; CDR3 DNA: TGTGCCACCAGCAGAGAACTGGGGAACTATGGCTACACCTTC; CDR3 protein: CATSRELGNYGYTF
D gene: NA; clone size: NA; J gene: TRBJ2-7; V gene: TRBV6-6; CDR3 DNA: TGTGCCAGCAGTTTCGGGACCGGACGCTACGAGCAGTACTTC; CDR3 protein: CASSFGTGRYEQYF
D gene: NA; clone size: NA; J gene: TRBJ1-5; V gene: TRBV7-9; CDR3 DNA: TGTGCCAGCAGCTTAGGCAACACCCCTGGCAATCAGCCCCAGCATTTT; CDR3 protein: CASSLGNTPGNQPQHF
D gene: TRBD1; clone size: NA; J gene: TRBJ1-4; V gene: TRBV19; CDR3 DNA: TGTGCCAGTAGTACACTAGGGGGCTGGCTGTTTTTT; CDR3 protein: CASSTLGGWLFF